The rows below give T cell receptor beta chains drawn from one sample of a study of cytomegalovirus exposure and HLA in healthy donors. TCRdb's table, derived via immunoSEQ multiplex PCR, lists solely in-frame clones and lacks some. The data show around 350,000 clones, with just over 85% seen just once and roughly 0.75% held by the top ten. The material sequenced was PBMCs. These receptors all come from a woman in her late teens or twenties in good health and CMV-seronegative. CDR3s include the opening cysteine and the closing phenylalanine or tryptophan. Fields, in order: D gene, V gene, J gene, clone size, CDR3 protein, CDR3 DNA. A D gene is named only where the DNA matches it firmly. Clone size, where shown, is once, few, many, or a class for clones that have expanded.

d_gene: -
v_gene: TRBV27
j_gene: TRBJ1-2
abundance: -
CDR3aa: CASSLGRGGYGYTF
CDR3nt: TGTGCCAGCAGTTTAGGCAGGGGCGGCTATGGCTACACCTTC

d_gene: -
v_gene: TRBV4-1
j_gene: TRBJ2-7
abundance: once
CDR3aa: CASSQKGGSAYEQYF
CDR3nt: TGCGCCAGCAGCCAGAAGGGGGGGAGCGCCTACGAGCAGTACTTC

d_gene: TRBD1
v_gene: TRBV11-2
j_gene: TRBJ2-7
abundance: -
CDR3aa: CASSSDRAVVYEQYF
CDR3nt: TGTGCCAGCAGCTCGGACAGGGCAGTTGTCTACGAGCAGTACTTC

d_gene: TRBD1
v_gene: TRBV11-2
j_gene: TRBJ1-2
abundance: -
CDR3aa: CASSLGGGTDFYGYTF
CDR3nt: TGTGCCAGCAGCTTAGGAGGGGGGACAGATTTCTATGGCTACACCTTC

d_gene: TRBD1
v_gene: TRBV29-1
j_gene: TRBJ2-7
abundance: -
CDR3aa: CSVGQGTSYEQYF
CDR3nt: TGCAGCGTTGGACAGGGAACATCCTACGAGCAGTACTTC

d_gene: TRBD1
v_gene: TRBV15
j_gene: TRBJ1-6
abundance: once
CDR3aa: CATSRSGQGNSPLHF
CDR3nt: TGTGCCACCAGCAGATCCGGACAGGGAAATTCACCCCTCCACTTT

d_gene: TRBD2
v_gene: TRBV11-1
j_gene: TRBJ2-1
abundance: -
CDR3aa: CASSFGRGGRNEQFF
CDR3nt: TGTGCCAGCAGCTTCGGGCGGGGGGGCCGAAATGAGCAGTTCTTC

d_gene: -
v_gene: TRBV27
j_gene: TRBJ2-3
abundance: -
CDR3aa: CASSLGAGLPDTQYF
CDR3nt: TGTGCCAGCAGTTTAGGTGCGGGGCTTCCAGATACGCAGTATTTT

d_gene: -
v_gene: TRBV28
j_gene: TRBJ1-2
abundance: -
CDR3aa: CASSPRSQGWGGYTF
CDR3nt: TGTGCCAGCAGTCCACGTTCCCAGGGTTGGGGTGGCTACACCTTC

d_gene: -
v_gene: TRBV7-9
j_gene: TRBJ1-4
abundance: -
CDR3aa: CASSLRTGSNEKLFF
CDR3nt: TGTGCCAGCAGCTTACGGACGGGAAGTAATGAAAAACTGTTTTTT

d_gene: TRBD1
v_gene: TRBV7-3
j_gene: TRBJ2-5
abundance: -
CDR3aa: CASSLAGGSETQYF
CDR3nt: TGTGCCAGCAGCTTGGCAGGGGGCTCAGAGACCCAGTACTTC

d_gene: -
v_gene: TRBV21-1
j_gene: TRBJ1-1
abundance: -
CDR3aa: CASSKERGGAQATEAFF
CDR3nt: TGTGCCAGCAGCAAAGAACGTGGGGGGGCGCAGGCCACTGAAGCTTTCTTT

d_gene: -
v_gene: TRBV6-5
j_gene: TRBJ2-1
abundance: -
CDR3aa: CASTRDFSSYNEQFF
CDR3nt: TGTGCCAGCACTCGAGACTTCAGCTCCTACAATGAGCAGTTCTTC